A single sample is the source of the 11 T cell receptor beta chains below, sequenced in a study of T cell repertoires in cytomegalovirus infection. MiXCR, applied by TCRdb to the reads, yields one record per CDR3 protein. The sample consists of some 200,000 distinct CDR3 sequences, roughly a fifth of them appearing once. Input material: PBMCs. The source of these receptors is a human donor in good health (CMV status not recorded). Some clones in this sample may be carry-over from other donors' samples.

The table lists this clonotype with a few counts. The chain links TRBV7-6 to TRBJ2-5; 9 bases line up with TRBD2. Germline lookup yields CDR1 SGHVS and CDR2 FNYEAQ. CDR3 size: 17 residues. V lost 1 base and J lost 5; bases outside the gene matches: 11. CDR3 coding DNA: TGTGCCAGCAGCTTAGAACGGCGGGGGGGGCCCATTGAGACCCAGTACTTC. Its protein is CASSLERRGGPIETQYF.

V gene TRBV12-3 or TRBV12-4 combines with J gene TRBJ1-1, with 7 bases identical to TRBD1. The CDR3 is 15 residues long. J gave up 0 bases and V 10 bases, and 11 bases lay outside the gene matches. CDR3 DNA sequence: TGTGCCACGAAAGGGTCAGGGGGGATGAACACTGAAGCTTTCTTT. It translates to CATKGSGGMNTEAFF.

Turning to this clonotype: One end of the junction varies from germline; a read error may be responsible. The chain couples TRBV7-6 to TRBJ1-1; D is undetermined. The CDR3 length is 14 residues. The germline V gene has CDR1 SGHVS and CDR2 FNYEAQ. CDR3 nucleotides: TGTGCCAGCAGCTTTGGGCCGAGGAACGCTGAAGCTTTCTTT. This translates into CASSFGPRNAEAFF.

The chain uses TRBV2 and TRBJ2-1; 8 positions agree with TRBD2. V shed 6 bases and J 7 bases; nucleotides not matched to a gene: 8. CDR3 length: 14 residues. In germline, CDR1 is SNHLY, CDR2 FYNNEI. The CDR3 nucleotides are TGTGCCAGCAGAGAGCCGGGACTAGGGAATGAGCAGTTCTTC. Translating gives CASREPGLGNEQFF.

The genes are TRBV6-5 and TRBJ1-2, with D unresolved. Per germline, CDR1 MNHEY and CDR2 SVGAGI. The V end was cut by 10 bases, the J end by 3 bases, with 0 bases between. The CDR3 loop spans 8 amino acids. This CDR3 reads CANYGYTF. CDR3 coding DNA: TGTGCCAACTATGGCTACACCTTC.

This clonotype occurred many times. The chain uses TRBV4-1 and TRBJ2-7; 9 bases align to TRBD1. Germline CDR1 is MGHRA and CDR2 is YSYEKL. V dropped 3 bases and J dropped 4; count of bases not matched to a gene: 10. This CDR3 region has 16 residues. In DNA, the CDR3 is TGCGCCAGCAGCCATCCCCAGGACAGGGGAGGGTACGAGCAGTACTTC. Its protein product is CASSHPQDRGGYEQYF.

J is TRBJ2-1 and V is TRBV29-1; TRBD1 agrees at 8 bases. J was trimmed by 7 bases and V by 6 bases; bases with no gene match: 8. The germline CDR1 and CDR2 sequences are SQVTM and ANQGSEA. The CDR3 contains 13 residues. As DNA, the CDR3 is TGCAGCGTCAGGCAGGGGGCGGAAAATGAGCAGTTCTTC. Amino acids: CSVRQGAENEQFF.

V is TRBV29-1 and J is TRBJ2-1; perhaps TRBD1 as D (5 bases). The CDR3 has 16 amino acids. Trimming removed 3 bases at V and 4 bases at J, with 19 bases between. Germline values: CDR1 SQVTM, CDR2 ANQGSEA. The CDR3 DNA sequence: TGCAGCGTTGAGGGTGGGGCGGCACTCCCTTACAATGAGCAGTTCTTC. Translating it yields CSVEGGAALPYNEQFF.

DNA of the CDR3: TGTGCCAGCAGTTACAGGGCCCAGCCCCAGCATTTT. This translates into CASSYRAQPQHF. V gene TRBV6-6 combines with J gene TRBJ1-5, with D unclear. Germline-derived CDR1 and CDR2 are MNHNY and SVGAGI (reference sequence). This CDR3 contains 12 residues. Trimming removed 2 bases at V and 7 bases at J, with 6 bases between.

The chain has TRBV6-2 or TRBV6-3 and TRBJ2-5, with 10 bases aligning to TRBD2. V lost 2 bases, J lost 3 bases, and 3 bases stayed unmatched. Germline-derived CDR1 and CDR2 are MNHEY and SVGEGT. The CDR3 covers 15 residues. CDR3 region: CASSYLAGAKETQYF. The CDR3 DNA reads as TGTGCCAGCAGTTACCTAGCGGGAGCAAAAGAGACCCAGTACTTC.

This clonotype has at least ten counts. CDR3 nucleotide sequence: TGTGCCAGCAGCTTAGTCCCCGGGCCCCACGATGTTCTGTACTTC. Its protein product is CASSLVPGPHDVLYF. This rearrangement joins TRBV7-8 to TRBJ2-7, with unresolved D. CDR1 and CDR2 (germline): SGHVS, FQNEAQ. The CDR3 is made up of 15 amino acids. Trimming stripped 1 base from V and 12 bases from J, with 22 bases between. The variable domain in full, with the rest retrieved from reference TRBV7-8 and TRBJ2-7, is GAGVSQSPRYKVAKRGQDVALRCDPISGHVSLFWYQQALGQGPEFLTYFQNEAQLDKSGLPSDRFFAERPEGSVSTLKIQRTQQEDSAVYLCASSLVPGPHDVLYFGPGTRLTVT.